The source of this T cell receptor (beta chain) is a study of cytomegalovirus exposure and HLA in healthy donors. For the study at large: A prior analysis found 90 million to 120 million unique TCR beta sequences from about 179 million T cells.

On this clone itself: Its antigen remains unidentified.

Among the donors, all were healthy bone marrow donors. CDR3 length: 14 residues. Trimming took 7 bases from V and 7 from J; bases not matched to a gene: 11. Per the germline V gene, CDR1 is MDHEN and CDR2 is SYDVKM. Study-wide results and caveats: Investigators reported approximately 150 TCR beta chains as tied to cytomegalovirus.

The primer mix had 60 Vbeta and 13 Jbeta primers. Sequencing used immunoSEQ multiplex PCR; TCRdb keeps in-frame clones, though not all of them. The data show tens of thousands of clones, approximately 68% seen once. The rearrangement links TRBV28 to TRBJ2-7; TRBD2 matches 9 bases. The origin of this receptor is a young woman in good health and CMV-seronegative. Sequenced input: PBMCs. In DNA form, the CDR3 reads TGTGCCAGCATCGCCAGCGGGGGGCCCAGGGAGCAGTACTTC. Amino acid sequence: CASIASGGPREQYF.